These 26 T cell receptor beta chains were sequenced from one sample in a study of CD8+ T cells in alopecia areata. cDNA reverse transcribed from extracted RNA served as the sequencing template. Clones were read by immunoSEQ multiplex PCR, and TCRdb kept only the in-frame ones, dropping some. This table holds roughly 64,000 clones, approximately 44% found once. As for treatment: oral pan-JAK inhibitor, 5-10 mg twice daily. Sample: CD8+ T cells sorted from blood, taken around week 36, from a patient treated with tofacitinib. The receptors stem from a human donor with alopecia areata.

The rearrangement joins TRBV2 to TRBJ2-1; 10 nucleotides align to TRBD1. Germline V CDR1 and CDR2: SNHLY, FYNNEI. J was trimmed by 4 bases and V by 6 bases; bases with no gene match: 6. The CDR3 is 15 residues long. CDR3 protein: CASSGTGVSYNEQFF. The CDR3 bases are TGTGCCAGCAGCGGGACAGGGGTCTCGTACAATGAGCAGTTCTTC.

This clone was seen a handful of times. In DNA, the CDR3 is TGTGCCAGCAGTCGAGACACCGGGGAGCTGTTTTTT. It encodes CASSRDTGELFF. This chain links TRBV27 with TRBJ2-2; D is undetermined. CDR1 is MNHEY, CDR2 SMNVEV, per germline (reference sequence). This CDR3 comprises 12 residues. Trimming pared 5 bases from V and 3 bases from J, leaving 4 bases between.

This clone has only one observation. The junction does not match germline at one end; this may be a read error. The V gene is TRBV6-1, the J gene TRBJ2-2, with 8 bases identical to TRBD2. The germline CDR1 and CDR2 sequences are MNHNS and SASEGT. The CDR3 is 17 amino acids. CDR3: CASSQAGAGVSTGELFF. For the CDR3, the DNA is TGTGCCAGCAGTCAAGCGGGGGCGGGAGTTTCCACCGGGGAGCTGTTTTTT.

Turning to this clone: This sample also contains other DNA sequences that code for the same CDR3. V usage is TRBV29-1 and J usage is TRBJ2-7; D remains unclear. The CDR3 extends over 12 amino acids. Germline CDR1 SQVTM, CDR2 ANQGSEA. With 8 bases removed from V and 4 bases from J, the gap between germline ends came to 15 bases. DNA of the CDR3: TGCAGCTTCGGGCTAGATGGATACGAGCAGTACTTC. It yields the protein CSFGLDGYEQYF.

The V and J genes are TRBV6-6 and TRBJ2-1, with TRBD2 as a possible D gene (6 bases). The CDR3 has 15 amino acids. The ends were cut back, 4 bases at V and 2 bases at J, with 12 bases in the middle. Germline V gene data show CDR1 as MNHNY and CDR2 as SVGAGI (reference sequence). CDR3 DNA: TGTGCCAGCAGTTCGCGGGATGGGACCTACAATGAGCAGTTCTTC. It is translated as CASSSRDGTYNEQFF.

This clone was observed a few times. The genes are TRBV29-1 and TRBJ2-2; D remains unclear. This CDR3 contains 12 residues. Between the trimmed V and J ends, which lost 3 bases and 4 bases, there was a span of 6 bases. Germline CDR1 SQVTM, CDR2 ANQGSEA. Here the CDR3 reads CSVEVATGELFF. CDR3 bases: TGCAGCGTTGAGGTGGCCACCGGGGAGCTGTTTTTT.

The sample holds a few counts of this clone. CDR3 DNA sequence: TGCAGCGTCCTCCATGGTTATGCTTTCTTT. Amino acids: CSVLHGYAFF. The rearrangement joins TRBV29-1 to TRBJ1-1; D remains unclear. The CDR3 is made up of 10 amino acids. Germline V gives CDR1 SQVTM, CDR2 ANQGSEA. With 6 bases removed from V and 11 bases from J, the gap between germline ends came to 13 bases.

This chain joins TRBV29-1 and TRBJ2-5; TRBD1 or TRBD2 may be the D gene (5 bases each). The germline CDR1 and CDR2 sequences are SQVTM and ANQGSEA. The CDR3 has 13 residues. V lost 7 bases, J lost 5 bases, and 17 bases lay in between. CDR3 sequence reads: CSAFGTHSETQYF. The CDR3 nucleotides read TGCAGCGCTTTCGGGACCCATTCGGAGACCCAGTACTTC.

This clone was seen a few times. This rearrangement joins TRBV10-3 to TRBJ2-7, with 8 bases aligning to TRBD1. This CDR3 is 16 amino acids long. V gave up 3 bases and J gave up 5 bases; unmatched junction bases: 12. Germline V lookup: CDR1 ENHRY, CDR2 SYGVKD. The CDR3 protein is CAISDALGQAPNEQYF. DNA for the CDR3: TGTGCCATCAGTGACGCACTGGGACAGGCCCCTAACGAGCAGTACTTC.

The genes are TRBV7-2 and TRBJ1-5, with a weak D call TRBD1 (5 bases). This CDR3 is built from 14 residues. V was shortened by 5 bases and J by 2 bases, with 10 bases between the two germline ends. Germline V gene lookup returns CDR1 SGHTA and CDR2 FQGNSA. The CDR3: CASSPGFGNQPQHF. Written as DNA, the CDR3 is TGTGCCAGCAGCCCAGGGTTTGGCAATCAGCCCCAGCATTTT. Complete variable domain (other parts from reference TRBV7-2 and TRBJ1-5): GAGVSQSPSNKVTEKGKDVELRCDPISGHTALYWYRQSLGQGLEFLIYFQGNSAPDKSGLPSDRFSAERTGGSVSTLTIQRTQQEDSAVYLCASSPGFGNQPQHFGDGTRLSIL.

This chain connects TRBV9 to TRBJ2-2; TRBD2 aligns across 8 bases. V shed 4 bases and J 1 base; nucleotides not matched to a gene: 3. Germline CDR1 reads SGDLS; CDR2 reads YYNGEE. The CDR3 covers 15 residues. This chain's CDR3 is CASSRLAGNTGELFF. The CDR3 DNA follows: TGTGCCAGCAGCCGGCTAGCGGGGAACACCGGGGAGCTGTTTTTT. Supplemented by reference TRBV9 and TRBJ2-2, the full variable domain reads DSGVTQTPKHLITATGQRVTLRCSPRSGDLSVYWYQQSLDQGLQFLIQYYNGEERAKGNILERFSAQQFPDLHSELNLSSLELGDSALYFCASSRLAGNTGELFFGEGSRLTVL.

The gene calls are TRBV30 and TRBJ2-7; TRBD1 matches at 8 bases. There are 12 residues in the CDR3. After removal of 5 bases from V and 5 bases from J, the junction contained 5 bases not matched to a gene. Germline assignment: CDR1 GTSNPN and CDR2 SVGIG (reference sequence). CDR3 protein: CAWESGGHEQYF. The CDR3 DNA reads TGTGCCTGGGAGTCAGGGGGCCACGAGCAGTACTTC.

V usage is TRBV25-1 and J usage is TRBJ1-1; D is unresolved. With 5 bases removed from V and 7 bases from J, the gap between germline ends came to 11 bases. Germline-derived CDR1 and CDR2 are MGHDK and SYGVNS. This CDR3 is built from 12 residues. CDR3 sequence: CASSPTSYEAFF. The CDR3 DNA sequence: TGTGCCAGCAGTCCGACCTCGTATGAAGCTTTCTTT. The complete variable domain, with remaining parts taken from reference TRBV25-1 and TRBJ1-1, reads EADIYQTPRYLVIGTGKKITLECSQTMGHDKMYWYQQDPGMELHLIHYSYGVNSTEKGDLSSESTVSRIRTEHFPLTLESARPSHTSQYLCASSPTSYEAFFGQGTRLTVV.

The genes are TRBV29-1 and TRBJ2-3, with D tentatively TRBD2 (6 bases). In germline, CDR1 is SQVTM, CDR2 ANQGSEA. This CDR3 contains 15 residues. V shed 3 bases and J shed 2 bases, with 15 bases lying between them. The CDR3: CSVEGISGHTDTQYF. CDR3 sequence (DNA): TGCAGCGTTGAGGGGATAAGCGGGCACACAGATACGCAGTATTTT.

The gene calls are TRBV25-1 and TRBJ2-2; a weak D match, TRBD1 (6 bases). Trimming removed 6 bases from V and 2 bases from J, with 10 bases in between. Germline V gene lookup returns CDR1 MGHDK and CDR2 SYGVNS. CDR3 length: 14 residues. CDR3 amino acids: CASSRQVNTGELFF. The CDR3 bases are TGTGCCAGCAGCAGACAGGTCAACACCGGGGAGCTGTTTTTT. Combining the CDR3 with reference TRBV25-1 and TRBJ2-2 gives the whole variable domain EADIYQTPRYLVIGTGKKITLECSQTMGHDKMYWYQQDPGMELHLIHYSYGVNSTEKGDLSSESTVSRIRTEHFPLTLESARPSHTSQYLCASSRQVNTGELFFGEGSRLTVL.

This clone has more than one count but fewer than ten. The gene calls are TRBV4-2 and TRBJ1-5; D not certain. The CDR3 loop spans 13 amino acids. Germline V lookup: CDR1 LGHNA, CDR2 YNFKEQ. Trimming took off 4 bases at V and 5 bases at J, with 9 bases between the two ends. CDR3 sequence reads: CASSRHRDQPQHF. In DNA, the CDR3 is TGTGCCAGCAGCCGACACCGGGATCAGCCCCAGCATTTT.

The CDR3 nucleotides read TGCAGCGGCAGACAGGGGCAGCATGAGCAGTTCTTC. Encoded protein: CSGRQGQHEQFF. The rearrangement joins TRBV29-1 to TRBJ2-1; 8 nucleotides match TRBD1. Trimming at V came to 7 bases and at J to 8 bases, leaving 7 bases not matched to a gene. The CDR3 length is 12 residues. Germline V lookup: CDR1 SQVTM, CDR2 ANQGSEA.

This chain links TRBV10-3 with TRBJ2-2; 8 nucleotides align to TRBD2. J lost 9 bases, V lost 5 bases, and 11 bases had no gene match. CDR3 length: 15 amino acids. Germline V gene sequence: CDR1 ENHRY, CDR2 SYGVKD. The CDR3 DNA is TGTGCCATCAGTCTAGGGACTAGTGAAGACCGGGAGCTGTTTTTT. This codes for CAISLGTSEDRELFF.

Of note for this clone: One junction end does not reproduce the germline sequence, and a read error may be involved. The chain employs TRBV7-7 and TRBJ2-7; a weak D match, TRBD2 (6 bases). CDR1 is SSHAT and CDR2 is FNYEAQ in the germline V gene (reference sequence). The CDR3 is made up of 14 amino acids. DNA for the CDR3: TGTGCTAGCAGCTTAGCGGCCGGATCCTACGAGCAGTACTTC. This translates into CASSLAAGSYEQYF.

This chain joins TRBV19 and TRBJ2-5; TRBD2 might be the D (5 bases). V was cut by 5 bases and J by 7 bases, with 11 bases left in between. Per the germline V gene, CDR1 is LNHDA and CDR2 is SQIVND (reference sequence). CDR3 length: 12 amino acids. The CDR3 loop is CASSSPAGTQYF. CDR3 coding DNA: TGTGCCAGTAGTTCCCCTGCGGGGACCCAGTACTTC.

The chain couples TRBV5-1 to TRBJ2-6; TRBD1 matches 10 bases. The CDR3 runs to 16 residues. The ends lost 4 bases at V and 4 bases at J; junction bases unmatched: 5. Germline CDR1 SGHRS, CDR2 YFSETQ. CDR3 nucleotide sequence: TGCGCCAGCAGCCCCGGGACAGGGGCAGGGGCCAACGTCCTGACTTTC. Translating gives CASSPGTGAGANVLTF.

This clone has a single count. V gene TRBV27 combines with J gene TRBJ1-1; no firm D call. V lost 5 bases, J lost 6 bases, and 10 bases lay in between. The CDR3 sequence is 12 residues long. In germline, CDR1 is MNHEY, CDR2 SMNVEV (reference sequence). The CDR3: CASSPPGAEAFF. Written as DNA, the CDR3 is TGTGCCAGCAGTCCCCCCGGGGCTGAAGCTTTCTTT.

A few counts support this clone. This chain uses TRBV29-1 with TRBJ2-7; 8 bases are a match to TRBD1. The trim removed 0 bases at V and 7 bases at J, leaving 8 bases unmatched. The CDR3 covers 14 residues. Per germline, CDR1 SQVTM and CDR2 ANQGSEA. In DNA form, the CDR3 reads TGCAGCGTTGAAGATCGGGGACAGGCCCAAGAGCAGTACTTC. Encoded protein: CSVEDRGQAQEQYF.

The V and J genes are TRBV28 and TRBJ2-3, with 13 bases matching TRBD2. Trimming removed 3 bases from V and 0 bases from J; junction bases left unmatched: 3. The CDR3 contains 17 residues. CDR1 is MDHEN, CDR2 SYDVKM, per germline. In nucleotides, the CDR3 is TGTGCCAGCAGTTTTTCGACTAGCGGGAGGAGCACAGATACGCAGTATTTT. The encoded protein is CASSFSTSGRSTDTQYF.

This chain connects TRBV25-1 to TRBJ2-3; D remains ambiguous. Germline CDR1 and CDR2: MGHDK and SYGVNS. Trimming left V 4 bases short and J 2 bases short, with 7 bases between. The CDR3 has 13 residues. The CDR3 coding sequence is TGTGCCAGCAGTGGTGGGCTCACAGATACGCAGTATTTT. Protein sequence: CASSGGLTDTQYF.

V is TRBV4-1 and J is TRBJ2-7, with D possibly TRBD2 on 6 matching bases. Germline V gene lookup returns CDR1 MGHRA and CDR2 YSYEKL. CDR3 length: 15 residues. Between the trimmed V and J ends, which lost 1 base and 0 bases, there was a span of 10 bases. In nucleotides, the CDR3 is TGCGCCAGCAGCCAAGGACTAGACCACTCCTACGAGCAGTACTTC. Translating it yields CASSQGLDHSYEQYF.